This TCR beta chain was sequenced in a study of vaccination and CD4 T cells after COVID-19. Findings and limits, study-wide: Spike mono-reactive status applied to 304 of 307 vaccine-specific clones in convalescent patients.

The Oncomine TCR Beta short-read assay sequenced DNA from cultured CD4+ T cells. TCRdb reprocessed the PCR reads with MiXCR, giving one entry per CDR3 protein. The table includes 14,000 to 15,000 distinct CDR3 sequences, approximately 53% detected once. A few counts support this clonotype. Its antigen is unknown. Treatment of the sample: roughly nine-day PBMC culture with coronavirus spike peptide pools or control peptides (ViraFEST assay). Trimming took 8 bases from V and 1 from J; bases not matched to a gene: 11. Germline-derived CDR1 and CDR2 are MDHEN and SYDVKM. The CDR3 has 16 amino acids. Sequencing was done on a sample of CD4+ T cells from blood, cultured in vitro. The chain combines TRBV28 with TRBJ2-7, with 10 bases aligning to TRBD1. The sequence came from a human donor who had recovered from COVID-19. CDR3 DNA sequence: TGTGCCAGCGCAAAGTGGGGACAGGGGCTTTCCTACGAGCAGTACTTC. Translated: CASAKWGQGLSYEQYF.